This T cell receptor (beta chain) was retrieved from a study of breast tumors, draining lymph nodes, adjacent tissues. Regarding the study as a whole: Luminal-like breast cancer showed significantly greater tumor-nontumor repertoire similarity than basal-like breast cancer did. The data were judged consistent with most tumor T cells coming from lymph node and expanding in tumor. Tumors had less TCR diversity than lymph nodes, more than nontumor tissue. Tumor T cell lymph node origin was a supported hypothesis, not proven.

The CDR3 contains 13 residues. Deletions cut 7 bases from V and 9 bases from J, with 16 bases between. Germline V CDR1 and CDR2: SNHLY, FYNNEI. Breast cancer patients provided tissue from their axillary draining lymph nodes. As to this clonotype: Its antigen is not identified.

TCRdb re-called the multiplex PCR reads with MiXCR, one entry per CDR3 protein. The sample has a few hundred thousand distinct CDR3 sequences, nearly 35% seen once; the top ten hold about 3.3%. This receptor was identified in a female donor with breast cancer. Some clones in this sample may be carry-over from other donors' samples. The genes are TRBV2 and TRBJ1-5; a possible D gene is TRBD1 (5 bases). The sequencing sample was made of axillary lymph node tissue. The CDR3 bases are TGTGCCAGCAAACTTGAGGGGCTGGGGCCCCAGCATTTT. It translates to CASKLEGLGPQHF.